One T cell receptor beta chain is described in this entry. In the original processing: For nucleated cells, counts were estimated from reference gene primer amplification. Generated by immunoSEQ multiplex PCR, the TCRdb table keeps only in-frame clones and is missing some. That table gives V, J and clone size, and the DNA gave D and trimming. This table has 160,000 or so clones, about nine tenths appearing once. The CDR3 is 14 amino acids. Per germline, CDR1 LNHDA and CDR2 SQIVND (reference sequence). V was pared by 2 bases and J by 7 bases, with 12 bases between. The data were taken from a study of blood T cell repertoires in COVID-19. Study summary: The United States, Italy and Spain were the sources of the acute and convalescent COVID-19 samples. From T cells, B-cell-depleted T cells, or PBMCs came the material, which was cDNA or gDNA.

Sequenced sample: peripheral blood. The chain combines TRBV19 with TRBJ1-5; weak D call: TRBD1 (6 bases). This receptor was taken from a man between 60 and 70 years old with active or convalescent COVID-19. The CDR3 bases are TGTGCCAGTAGTATACCCAGGGGCTGGCAGCCCCAGCATTTT. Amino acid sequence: CASSIPRGWQPQHF.